The 27 T cell receptor beta chains given below trace back to one sample, sequenced in a study of T-cell reconstitution after alpha-beta-depleted transplantation in children (dated by TCRdb to about 2016). The sample's treatment or condition label, decoded: allogeneic hematopoietic cell transplantation with graft depleted of TCRalphabeta T cells and CD19 B cells. Library construction relied on PCR. The listed sequencing device is Illumina HiSeq 2500. Molecular barcoding was employed in the preparation of TCR libraries, with unique molecular identifiers being used to normalize TCRbeta repertoire quantification. TCRdb reprocessed the public reads (quality trimming at Q25 with fastp, clone calling with MiXCR) and kept in-frame beta chains. A single entry per CDR3 protein holds the most common genes and DNA from its merged rows. The sample has roughly 490,000 distinct CDR3 sequences on record, about an eighth of them singletons. The ten top clones hold less than 15% of the sample.

The sample consisted of PBMCs, mostly from graft donor cells, taken 180 days after TCRalphabeta/CD19-depleted stem cell transplant. The receptor source for this set is a female patient aged 2-15 years who had a stem cell transplant for aplastic anemia, so the T cells may come from the graft donor.

This clonotype was seen only a few times. The V call is TRBV29-1, the J call TRBJ2-7; D is unclear. V gave up 6 bases and J gave up 1 base, with 7 bases separating them. Looked up from germline, CDR1 is SQVTM and CDR2 is ANQGSEA. The length of the CDR3 is 11 residues. The CDR3 protein is CSVDVSYEQYF. The CDR3 nucleotides are TGCAGCGTCGACGTTTCCTACGAGCAGTACTTC.

This clonotype was seen only a few times. The rearrangement uses TRBV7-8 and TRBJ2-7; D could derive from TRBD1 or TRBD2 (5 bases each). This CDR3 contains 16 residues. Germline assignment: CDR1 SGHVS and CDR2 FQNEAQ. Trimming took off 1 base at V and 0 bases at J, with 13 bases between the two ends. The CDR3 DNA reads as TGTGCCAGCAGCTTAGGTACCGGGACCCACTCCTACGAGCAGTACGTC. Translation: CASSLGTGTHSYEQYV.

There are a few counts of this clonotype. The V call is TRBV6-2 or TRBV6-3, the J call TRBJ1-1, with D unclear. Germline CDR1 is MNHEY and CDR2 is SVGEGT. V was cut by 2 bases and J by 11 bases, with 12 bases left in between. CDR3 length equals 12 residues. The CDR3: CASSYPVRAAFF. DNA for the CDR3: TGTGCCAGCAGTTACCCCGTTAGGGCGGCTTTCTTT.

The chain has TRBV7-9 and TRBJ2-7; no firm D call. V lost 5 bases to trimming and J lost 0 bases, with 8 bases between them. Germline loops: CDR1 SEHNR, CDR2 FQNEAQ (reference sequence). This CDR3 has 13 amino acids. The CDR3 here is CASSRVSSYEQYF. CDR3 DNA: TGTGCCAGCAGCCGGGTAAGCTCCTACGAGCAGTACTTC. Looking up the rest from reference TRBV7-9 and TRBJ2-7 gives the full variable domain: DTGVSQNPRHKITKRGQNVTFRCDPISEHNRLYWYRQTLGQGPEFLTYFQNEAQLEKSRLLSDRFSAERPKGSFSTLEIQRTEQGDSAMYLCASSRVSSYEQYFGPGTRLTVT.

The chain joins TRBV6-1 to TRBJ2-3; 8 bases align to TRBD1. The CDR3 totals 14 residues. The V and J ends lost 6 bases and 4 bases, in that order; junction bases with no gene match: 6. Germline V gives CDR1 MNHNS, CDR2 SASEGT. CDR3 residues: CASSDRTGPDTQYF. DNA of the CDR3: TGTGCCAGCAGCGACAGGACAGGGCCAGATACGCAGTATTTT.

This clonotype has a count of ten or more. The chain recombines TRBV2 with TRBJ2-1, with D maybe TRBD1 (7 bases). This CDR3 has 18 amino acids. Trimming took 4 bases from V and 8 from J, leaving 27 bases between them. Germline CDR1 SNHLY, CDR2 FYNNEI. CDR3 DNA: TGTGCCAGCAGTGTAACACCACACCCGACAGGGCCGGGGGATGAGCAGTTCTTC. As protein: CASSVTPHPTGPGDEQFF.

This clonotype has a count of ten or more. This sequence joins TRBV5-6 and TRBJ2-7; D is undetermined. CDR3 size: 15 residues. The germline V gene encodes CDR1 SGHDT and CDR2 YYEEEE. The ends were cut back, 5 bases at V and 6 bases at J, with 21 bases in the middle. The chain's CDR3 is CASSFTVLRVGEQYV. CDR3 nucleotides: TGTGCCAGCAGTTTCACCGTTCTACGGGTGGGCGAGCAGTACGTC.

This rearrangement joins TRBV5-1 to TRBJ1-3; D not certain. Deletions cut 0 bases from V and 0 bases from J, with 7 bases between. This CDR3 is 15 amino acids long. CDR1 and CDR2 from the germline V gene are SGHRS and YFSETQ. The CDR3 bases are TGCGCCAGCAGCTTGGATCTCAACTCTGGAAACACCATATATTTT. Translation: CASSLDLNSGNTIYF.

The chain employs TRBV29-1 and TRBJ2-1; D remains ambiguous. The V gene's germline CDR1 is SQVTM and CDR2 ANQGSEA. The CDR3 has 13 residues. Trimming cost V 3 bases and J 0 bases, with 6 bases left between them. CDR3 region: CSVDKSSYNEQFF. The CDR3 DNA reads as TGCAGCGTTGATAAGAGCTCCTACAATGAGCAGTTCTTC.

This clonotype has only a few counts. The rearrangement joins TRBV29-1 to TRBJ2-7, with D possibly being TRBD1 or TRBD2 (6 bases each). V was shortened by 5 bases and J by 1 base, with 15 bases between the two germline ends. Germline V lookup: CDR1 SQVTM, CDR2 ANQGSEA. CDR3 length: 14 residues. CDR3 coding DNA: TGCAGCGTTTCGGGGGCGCCCCGGTCCTACGAGCAGTACTTC. It encodes CSVSGAPRSYEQYF.

The rearrangement joins TRBV5-1 to TRBJ2-2; D tentatively reads TRBD1 or TRBD2 (5 bases each). From germline, CDR1 is SGHRS and CDR2 YFSETQ. The CDR3 totals 17 residues. Trimming shortened V by 4 bases and J by 6 bases, and 22 bases separated the two germline ends. DNA of the CDR3: TGCGCCAGCAGCCGGGATGTCGGACAAAGTAGCGCCGGGGAGCTGTTTTTT. Protein product: CASSRDVGQSSAGELFF.

This clonotype was picked up a small number of times. This rearrangement joins TRBV29-1 to TRBJ2-1; 7 nucleotides match TRBD2. In germline, CDR1 is SQVTM, CDR2 ANQGSEA. The CDR3 runs to 15 residues. Germline trimming cut 3 bases from V and 0 bases from J; bases unmatched to any gene: 5. CDR3 in amino acids: CSVEGGDSSYNEQFF. The DNA for the CDR3 is TGCAGCGTTGAGGGAGGGGATAGCTCCTACAATGAGCAGTTCTTC.

The rearrangement uses TRBV7-2 and TRBJ1-1; a possible D gene is TRBD1 (6 bases). The V gene lost 1 base and the J gene lost 7 bases, with 16 bases spanning the gap. This CDR3 is 15 amino acids long. Germline CDR1 is SGHTA and CDR2 is FQGNSA. The CDR3 is CASSLEANGRGEAFF. Written as DNA, the CDR3 is TGTGCCAGCAGCTTAGAAGCGAATGGCAGGGGTGAAGCTTTCTTT.

The chain carries TRBV12-3 or TRBV12-4 and TRBJ2-2; 7 bases fit TRBD2. The CDR3 covers 16 residues. The junction had 15 bases not matched to a gene; V was cut back by 7 bases and J by 7 bases. The CDR3 spells CASIRTSVPRSGELFF. CDR3 DNA sequence: TGTGCCAGCATTCGCACTAGCGTTCCGAGGAGCGGGGAGCTGTTTTTT.

The chain carries TRBV27 and TRBJ2-3; D is possibly TRBD1 or TRBD2 (5 bases each). Germline assignment: CDR1 MNHEY and CDR2 SMNVEV (reference sequence). The germline V and J ends were trimmed by 3 bases and 4 bases, with 11 bases remaining between them. This CDR3 has 14 residues. CDR3 region: CASSFLRGSDTQYF. DNA of the CDR3: TGTGCCAGCAGTTTCCTCCGGGGCTCAGATACGCAGTATTTT.

Many counts were recorded for this clonotype. V usage is TRBV4-1 and J usage is TRBJ2-2, with TRBD1 matching over 8 bases. Germline V gene sequence: CDR1 MGHRA, CDR2 YSYEKL. This CDR3 has 17 amino acids. V lost 1 base, J lost 3 bases, and 7 bases stayed unmatched. The CDR3 protein is CASSQVRTGRDTGELFF. DNA of the CDR3: TGCGCCAGCAGCCAAGTCCGGACAGGGAGAGACACCGGGGAGCTGTTTTTT.

The DNA of the CDR3 is TGTGCCAGCAGTGAATCGGATACCTCCTCCTACGAGCAGTACGTC. Protein product: CASSESDTSSYEQYV. The chain recombines TRBV2 with TRBJ2-7; D is unclear. The CDR3 loop spans 15 amino acids. Trimming shortened V by 2 bases and J by 0 bases, and 11 bases separated the two germline ends. Per germline, CDR1 SNHLY and CDR2 FYNNEI.

The CDR3, as DNA: TGTGCCTGGAGTTCCCGGCTAGCGGGAGGTTACAATGAGCAGTTCTTC. It translates to CAWSSRLAGGYNEQFF. V usage is TRBV30 and J usage is TRBJ2-1; TRBD2 matches 11 bases. V dropped 2 bases and J dropped 4; count of bases not matched to a gene: 7. The CDR3 contains 16 residues. Germline-derived CDR1 and CDR2 are GTSNPN and SVGIG (reference sequence).

Comment on this clonotype: A much larger clone is a single base away; this may be a read error. The V gene is TRBV5-1, the J gene TRBJ2-6; a possible D gene is TRBD1 (5 bases). Per the germline V gene, CDR1 is SGHRS and CDR2 is YFSETQ. The CDR3 sequence is 16 residues long. CDR3 amino acids: CASSLSYGSGANGLTF. The CDR3, as DNA: TGCGCCAGCAGCTTGTCCTACGGTTCTGGGGCCAACGGCCTGACTTTC.

This sequence joins TRBV20-1 and TRBJ2-1; D perhaps matches TRBD2 (6 bases). V was shortened by 2 bases and J by 5 bases, with 10 bases between the two germline ends. The CDR3 extends over 13 amino acids. Germline V gene sequence: CDR1 DFQATT, CDR2 SNEGSKA (reference sequence). CDR3 coding DNA: TGCAGTGCTAGAACGGGACTTGACAATGAGCAGTTCTTC. Its translation is CSARTGLDNEQFF.

The chain uses TRBV7-2 and TRBJ1-3; a weak D match, TRBD1 (5 bases). This CDR3 is 15 amino acids long. Trimming cost V 2 bases and J 8 bases, with 16 bases left between them. Germline CDR1 is SGHTA and CDR2 is FQGNSA. CDR3: CASSLKAGRVDTIYF. The DNA for the CDR3 is TGTGCCAGCAGCTTAAAGGCAGGGCGGGTGGACACCATATATTTT.

J is TRBJ2-3 and V is TRBV29-1, with TRBD2 identical over 10 bases. Losses at the gene ends were 6 bases for V and 3 bases for J; bases not matched to a gene: 6. The CDR3 has 14 amino acids. The germline CDR1 and CDR2 sequences are SQVTM and ANQGSEA. The CDR3 here is CSVLTSGKTDTQYF. Written as DNA, the CDR3 is TGCAGCGTCTTAACTAGCGGGAAAACAGATACGCAGTATTTT.

This clonotype was counted a few times. The rearrangement links TRBV28 to TRBJ2-3; D gene unclear. Germline assignment: CDR1 MDHEN and CDR2 SYDVKM. CDR3 length: 14 residues. Trimming stripped 2 bases from V and 2 bases from J, with 8 bases between. CDR3 bases: TGTGCCAGCAGTTTAGGGTCTTTCACAGATACGCAGTATTTT. It is translated as CASSLGSFTDTQYF.

This clonotype appeared many times. The chain carries TRBV7-2 and TRBJ2-1; 12 bases fit TRBD2. Germline trimming cut 5 bases from V and 4 bases from J; bases unmatched to any gene: 3. CDR1 and CDR2 from the germline V gene are SGHTA and FQGNSA. The CDR3 runs 15 residues. The CDR3 region is CASSQLAGGYNEQFF. CDR3 DNA sequence: TGTGCCAGCAGCCAACTAGCGGGAGGTTACAATGAGCAGTTCTTC.

Only a few counts were recorded for this clonotype. This chain joins TRBV12-3 or TRBV12-4 and TRBJ1-4; D possibly corresponds to TRBD1 (5 bases). Trimming took 7 bases from V and 4 from J, leaving 16 bases between them. This CDR3 is built from 15 residues. The CDR3 spells CASISNRSLNEKLFF. CDR3 sequence (DNA): TGTGCCAGCATTTCCAACAGGAGCCTTAATGAAAAACTGTTTTTT.

This rearrangement joins TRBV3-1 to TRBJ1-1; D ambiguous. Germline loops: CDR1 LGHDT, CDR2 YNNKEL (reference sequence). The CDR3 spans 12 residues. V lost 4 bases and J 10 bases, leaving 13 bases between the germline ends. The CDR3 DNA reads as TGTGCCAGCAGCCGCGGGGAAGTAGGAGCTTTCTTT. This sequence encodes CASSRGEVGAFF.

This clonotype was detected only a few times. V is TRBV6-5 and J is TRBJ2-3; no clear D gene. Germline-derived CDR1 and CDR2 are MNHEY and SVGAGI. CDR3 size: 15 residues. Trimming pared 0 bases from V and 2 bases from J, leaving 9 bases between. The CDR3 sequence: CASSYSLQNTDTQYF. The CDR3 nucleotides are TGTGCCAGCAGTTACTCCCTACAGAACACAGATACGCAGTATTTT.